Listed here are 12 T cell receptor beta chains from one sample, sequenced in a study of blood T cell repertoires in COVID-19 (dated by TCRdb to the early 2020s). Library preparation was by the immunoSEQ multiplex PCR assay. TCRdb retrieved this table from immuneACCESS and kept in-frame rearrangements only. Not all clones are present; in checked studies, unresolved V genes account for under half, and no reason is known for the remainder. The table for this sample lists 300,000 to 450,000 clones; 70% to 90% of them were counted only once. Clones ranked in the top ten supply roughly a tenth of the sample. Sequencing was carried out using peripheral blood. Source of these receptors: a woman aged 25 to 45 with COVID-19, enrolled during active disease.

The V gene is TRBV21-1, the J gene TRBJ2-2; the table's D call of TRBD1 was not tested on the DNA. TRBV21-1 is assigned pseudogene status. This CDR3 contains 22 residues. In DNA form, the CDR3 reads TGTGCCAGCAGCAAAGTGGGCTCGGAGACACTGGGACAGGGGGCGCACACCGGGGAGCTGTTTTTT. It specifies CASSKVGSETLGQGAHTGELFF.

The chain recombines TRBV28 with TRBJ2-4; D perhaps matches TRBD2 (6 bases). This CDR3 is 13 amino acids long. Germline CDR1 reads MDHEN; CDR2 reads SYDVKM. The V end was cut by 6 bases, the J end by 8 bases, with 14 bases between. The CDR3 DNA reads TGTGCCAGCAGCCAGACTAGTTGGGACATTCAGTACTTC. It encodes CASSQTSWDIQYF.

This chain links TRBV11-2 with TRBJ1-3; the D is unclear. The CDR3 spans 14 residues. The V and J ends lost 1 base and 6 bases respectively, with 10 bases between them. The germline V gene has CDR1 SGHAT and CDR2 FQNNGV. This chain's CDR3 is CASSLVGRINTIYF. DNA for the CDR3: TGTGCCAGCAGCTTAGTAGGGAGAATAAACACCATATATTTT.

The gene calls are TRBV29-1 and TRBJ2-5, with TRBD2 matching 9 bases. Germline V gene lookup returns CDR1 SQVTM and CDR2 ANQGSEA. Trimming cost V 6 bases and J 4 bases; bases outside gene matches: 12. The CDR3 runs to 15 residues. The CDR3 loop reads CSVEGAGGPGETQYF. In DNA form, the CDR3 reads TGCAGCGTCGAGGGGGCGGGAGGGCCAGGAGAGACCCAGTACTTC.

In the case of this clone: Additional DNA sequences in this sample encode the identical CDR3. This sequence joins TRBV5-1 and TRBJ2-7; TRBD2 agrees at 11 bases. This CDR3 is built from 14 residues. V was pared by 4 bases and J by 5 bases, with 5 bases of the junction left unmatched. From germline, CDR1 is SGHRS and CDR2 YFSETQ. The CDR3 here is CASSKTSGTDEQYF. The CDR3 nucleotides read TGCGCCAGCAGCAAGACTAGCGGGACGGACGAGCAGTACTTC.

CDR3 bases: TGTGCCAGCAGCTGGGTCCTCGCGGGAGGTCTGGATGAGCAGTTCTTC. As protein: CASSWVLAGGLDEQFF. This chain connects TRBV7-2 to TRBJ2-1; 8 bases align to TRBD2. Germline values: CDR1 SGHTA, CDR2 FQGNSA. The CDR3 has 16 amino acids. V lost 4 bases to trimming and J lost 8 bases; unmatched junction nucleotides: 13.

The CDR3 DNA is TGTGCCACCAGTGACCCGATGCTCCCCAGCGGGAGGGCCAATGAGCAGTTCTTC. This codes for CATSDPMLPSGRANEQFF. V is TRBV24-1 and J is TRBJ2-1, with 10 bases matching TRBD2. CDR1 KGHDR and CDR2 SFDVKD come from the germline V gene. V lost 4 bases and J lost 6; bases outside the gene matches: 14. CDR3 length: 18 residues.

The CDR3 DNA is TGTGCCAGCAGCCCGACAGGGGACGGGGAGACCCAGTACTTC. This encodes CASSPTGDGETQYF. The chain carries TRBV7-3 and TRBJ2-5, with 8 bases that match TRBD1. The germline V gene has CDR1 SGHTA and CDR2 FQGTGA. Trimming cost V 5 bases and J 5 bases; bases outside gene matches: 7. The CDR3 is made up of 14 amino acids.

The chain has TRBV9 and TRBJ2-3; weak D call: TRBD2 (5 bases). CDR3 length: 15 residues. V gave up 0 bases and J gave up 4 bases, with 12 bases separating them. The germline V gene encodes CDR1 SGDLS and CDR2 YYNGEE. The CDR3 sequence: CASSVVTGDADTQYF. DNA for the CDR3: TGTGCCAGCAGCGTAGTTACCGGGGATGCAGATACGCAGTATTTT.

DNA of the CDR3: TGCAGCTACAAAAACGACAGGGGAGATGGCTACACCTTC. Translation gives CSYKNDRGDGYTF. This chain connects TRBV29-1 to TRBJ1-2; 8 positions match TRBD1. The CDR3 is 13 amino acids. Germline V lookup: CDR1 SQVTM, CDR2 ANQGSEA. With 8 bases clipped from V and 6 bases from J, the junction kept 11 bases outside the gene matches. The entire variable domain, with the rest obtained from reference TRBV29-1 and TRBJ1-2, is as follows: SAVISQKPSRDICQRGTSLTIQCQVDSQVTMMFWYRQQPGQSLTLIATANQGSEATYESGFVIDKFPISRPNLTFSTLTVSNMSPEDSSIYLCSYKNDRGDGYTFGSGTRLTVV.

This chain links TRBV28 with TRBJ2-1, with 7 bases aligning to TRBD2. V was pared by 5 bases and J by 9 bases, with 10 bases of the junction left unmatched. Looked up from germline, CDR1 is MDHEN and CDR2 is SYDVKM. This CDR3 is 14 amino acids long. The CDR3 DNA follows: TGTGCCAGCAGTCTCCCTTTCCGGGAGGCTGAGCAGTTCTTC. It yields the protein CASSLPFREAEQFF.

CDR3 sequence: CAWSGLAGRGEAFF. As DNA, the CDR3 is TGTGCCTGGAGTGGATTGGCCGGGAGGGGTGAAGCTTTCTTT. V is TRBV30 and J is TRBJ1-1, with D possibly TRBD1 on 5 matching bases. The V and J ends lost 1 base and 7 bases respectively, with 16 bases between them. Germline V gene sequence: CDR1 GTSNPN, CDR2 SVGIG (reference sequence). This CDR3 spans 14 amino acids.